The subject of this entry is one T cell receptor (beta chain). The CDR3 sequence is 18 residues long. Deletions cut 1 base from V and 2 bases from J, with 20 bases between. Germline loops: CDR1 MNHEY, CDR2 SVGAGI. TCRdb fed the reads into MiXCR, producing one record per CDR3 protein. Seen here are 80,000 to 100,000 distinct CDR3 sequences, roughly 31% observed once, and the top ten hold 2% to 2.5%. These data originate in a study of type 1 regulatory T cells. Study-level information: This in vitro CD4 product, T-allo10, is enriched for Tr1 cells and alloantigen-specific.

The sample taken for sequencing was CD4+ T cells, either the whole sample or a sorted fraction (not recorded which). V and J are TRBV6-5 and TRBJ1-1; D remains ambiguous. The TCR originated in a human donor in good health. CDR3 amino acids: CASSYLAGRTSSNTEAFF. Here the CDR3 DNA reads TGTGCCAGCAGTTACTTAGCCGGACGGACCTCATCAAACACTGAAGCTTTCTTT.